The following is a TCR beta chain sequence with its context. Antigen specificity is unknown. cDNA reverse transcribed from extracted RNA served as the sequencing template. Method: immunoSEQ multiplex PCR; TCRdb's copy keeps in-frame clones and lacks some. The sample has 100,000 to 150,000 clones; 45% to 50% are singletons. The data stem from a study of CD8+ T cells in alopecia areata. As for the study in general: The protocol delivered tofacitinib for 6 to 18 months, then withdrew it for 6 months. Study findings and constraints: Researchers report lesional scalp, most notably alopecia totalis/universalis, outstripped normal scalp in clonality. Sharing of TCRs across patients appeared less clear than in mice, possibly for HLA-related reasons.

It was from PBMCs that CD4+ and CD8+ T cells were sorted. V was clipped by 1 base and J by 7 bases, with 8 bases between them. CDR1 is MNHEY and CDR2 is SMNVEV in the germline V gene (reference sequence). This CDR3 has 14 amino acids. This TCR was sampled from a human donor with alopecia areata. The chain combines TRBV27 with TRBJ1-6; unclear D gene. The sample here was CD8+ T cells sorted from blood, taken at week 0. Here the CDR3 reads CASSLWVTNSPLHF. The DNA for the CDR3 is TGTGCCAGCAGTTTATGGGTCACAAATTCACCCCTCCACTTT.